The 24 T cell receptor beta chains reported below all come from one sample, sequenced in a study of T cells in Graves' hyperthyroidism and ophthalmopathy (dated by TCRdb to about 2019). Libraries came from multiplex PCR. TCRdb lists the instrument as Illumina HiSeq 2000. The TCR beta CDR3 regions were amplified from RNA transcripts. For the first round of RT-PCR on the TCR CDR3, the HTBI primer set was used together with the Qiagen OneStep RT-PCR kit. TCRdb applied fastp at Q25 and MiXCR to the public reads, then kept only in-frame beta chains. Identical CDR3 protein sequences are pooled into one entry, listed with their most common genes and DNA. The sample includes more than 550,000 distinct CDR3 sequences, with 15% to 20% observed a single time. Of the sample, roughly 16% falls within the top ten clones. Material for sequencing was blood. These receptors were obtained from a man aged 45-60 years with Graves' hyperthyroidism.

This clonotype was picked up a small number of times. The V and J genes are TRBV19 and TRBJ1-5; a weak D match, TRBD1 (5 bases). Deletions cut 10 bases from V and 2 bases from J, with 18 bases between. This CDR3 contains 15 residues. Germline CDR1 LNHDA, CDR2 SQIVND (reference sequence). The CDR3 reads CATRDVNAGNQPQHF. CDR3 DNA: TGTGCCACCCGGGACGTCAATGCGGGCAATCAGCCCCAGCATTTT.

This clonotype showed up many times. This chain uses TRBV7-2 with TRBJ2-1; TRBD2 might be the D (5 bases). Germline CDR1 SGHTA, CDR2 FQGNSA. The CDR3 runs to 15 residues. The V end was cut by 1 base, the J end by 8 bases, with 15 bases between. CDR3 region: CASSLVGGASDEQFF. The CDR3 coding sequence is TGTGCCAGCAGCTTAGTAGGAGGCGCCTCAGATGAGCAGTTCTTC.

A remark on this clonotype: This clone may be a read error of a much larger clone one base away. This rearrangement joins TRBV11-2 to TRBJ1-2; no clear D. CDR3 size: 13 residues. Germline CDR1 is SGHAT and CDR2 is FQNNGV. The CDR3 loop is CASSLDYGYVYTF. The DNA for the CDR3 is TGTGCCAGCAGCTTAGATTACGGCTATGTCTACACCTTC.

This clonotype was counted at least ten times. V and J are TRBV29-1 and TRBJ2-7, with D perhaps TRBD2 (6 bases). V was cut by 3 bases and J by 5 bases, with 11 bases left in between. Germline V gene data show CDR1 as SQVTM and CDR2 as ANQGSEA. The CDR3 runs to 12 residues. The CDR3 bases are TGCAGCGTTGATTATGGGGGGAACGAGCAGTACTTC. Translation gives CSVDYGGNEQYF.

There are many counts of this clonotype. In nucleotides, the CDR3 is TGTGCCAGCAGCTTGGCTAGCGGGAGGGGAACCGGGGAGCTGTTTTTT. The encoded protein is CASSLASGRGTGELFF. The rearrangement uses TRBV7-2 and TRBJ2-2; 12 nucleotides match TRBD2. The V gene's germline CDR1 is SGHTA and CDR2 FQGNSA. CDR3 length equals 16 residues. Losses at the gene ends were 3 bases for V and 5 bases for J; bases not matched to a gene: 4.

The V and J genes are TRBV9 and TRBJ2-1; 7 bases map to TRBD2. CDR1 and CDR2 from the germline V gene are SGDLS and YYNGEE. V lost 0 bases, J lost 9 bases, and 9 bases stayed unmatched. The CDR3 is made up of 15 amino acids. CDR3 sequence: CASSVGQAGEVEQFF. In DNA form, the CDR3 reads TGTGCCAGCAGCGTAGGGCAGGCGGGAGAGGTTGAGCAGTTCTTC.

The chain uses TRBV20-1 and TRBJ2-3; 8 nucleotides match TRBD1. Trimming took 0 bases from V and 5 from J; bases not matched to a gene: 1. The CDR3 runs 13 residues. Per germline, CDR1 DFQATT and CDR2 SNEGSKA (reference sequence). For the CDR3, the DNA is TGCAGTGCTAGAGATACAGGGGGAGATACGCAGTATTTT. Its translation: CSARDTGGDTQYF.

At least ten counts were recorded for this clonotype. The genes are TRBV28 and TRBJ2-4, with 7 positions matching TRBD2. The CDR3 is 17 amino acids. Germline trimming cut 2 bases from V and 2 bases from J; bases unmatched to any gene: 9. CDR1 is MDHEN, CDR2 SYDVKM, per germline. The CDR3 sequence: CASSLTGGGFSKNIQYF. The CDR3 DNA is TGTGCCAGCAGTTTAACAGGCGGGGGATTTTCCAAAAACATTCAGTACTTC.

Written as DNA, the CDR3 is TGTGCCAGCAGTTTATCCAGGGACAGGCTCTATGGCTACACCTTC. It translates to CASSLSRDRLYGYTF. The gene calls are TRBV27 and TRBJ1-2, with 8 bases lining up with TRBD1. The germline gives CDR1 MNHEY, CDR2 SMNVEV (reference sequence). The CDR3 loop spans 15 amino acids. J lost 4 bases, V lost 0 bases, and 4 bases had no gene match.

Many counts were recorded for this clonotype. This sequence joins TRBV11-2 and TRBJ2-2; D might be TRBD2 (5 bases). The CDR3 loop spans 16 amino acids. CDR1 and CDR2 from the germline V gene are SGHAT and FQNNGV. V lost 7 bases, J lost 0 bases, and 15 bases lay in between. DNA of the CDR3: TGTGCCAGCATCTCGACCCGGGGATCGAACACCGGGGAGCTGTTTTTT. This translates into CASISTRGSNTGELFF.

This clonotype occurred many times. This sequence joins TRBV20-1 and TRBJ2-7, with 10 bases that match TRBD2. CDR3 size: 15 residues. The germline CDR1 and CDR2 sequences are DFQATT and SNEGSKA (reference sequence). V shed 4 bases, J shed 1 base, and the junction held 7 bases outside the gene matches. The CDR3 DNA sequence: TGCAGTGCTACCCAAGTAGCGGGAGGATCCTACGAGCAGTACTTC. Translating it yields CSATQVAGGSYEQYF.

This clonotype has ten or more counts. V and J are TRBV6-2 or TRBV6-3 and TRBJ2-5; D uncertain. The V end lost 9 bases, the J end lost 5 bases, and 13 bases lay between the germline ends. The germline V gene has CDR1 MNHEY and CDR2 SVGEGT. This CDR3 comprises 12 residues. The CDR3 region has the DNA TGTGCCAGTAAGAAGGGAAGGGAGACCCAGTACTTC. Translating gives CASKKGRETQYF.

This clonotype has a count of ten or more. The chain links TRBV7-3 to TRBJ2-2; 9 bases align to TRBD2. The CDR3 runs 16 residues. V gave up 1 base and J gave up 5 bases; unmatched junction bases: 5. The germline V gene has CDR1 SGHTA and CDR2 FQGTGA. The CDR3 DNA reads as TGTGCCAGCAGCTTAAATAGCGGGGGTACAACCGGGGAGCTGTTTTTT. Protein: CASSLNSGGTTGELFF.

The rearrangement joins TRBV12-3 or TRBV12-4 to TRBJ2-1; D not certain. This CDR3 comprises 11 residues. With 3 bases removed from V and 12 bases from J, the gap between germline ends came to 9 bases. The CDR3, as DNA: TGTGCCAGCAGTTTGTCTAGAGGGCAGTTCTTC. This codes for CASSLSRGQFF.

This chain uses TRBV4-1 with TRBJ2-1, with D unresolved. CDR1 MGHRA and CDR2 YSYEKL come from the germline V gene. The CDR3 is 17 residues long. With 3 bases removed from V and 0 bases from J, the gap between germline ends came to 15 bases. The CDR3 region is CASSQPRTESSYNEQFF. The CDR3 nucleotides are TGCGCCAGCAGCCAGCCCAGGACGGAGAGCTCCTACAATGAGCAGTTCTTC.

This clonotype has ten or more counts. The V call is TRBV10-3, the J call TRBJ2-7; D might be TRBD1 or TRBD2, each matching 5 bases. V was cut by 6 bases and J by 0 bases, with 15 bases left in between. The CDR3 length is 15 residues. Germline values: CDR1 ENHRY, CDR2 SYGVKD. This CDR3 is CAIRMGDPGSYEQYF. The CDR3 DNA is TGTGCCATCAGGATGGGGGACCCCGGCTCCTACGAGCAGTACTTC.

V usage is TRBV28 and J usage is TRBJ2-7, with 10 positions matching TRBD1. The CDR3 extends over 17 amino acids. In germline, CDR1 is MDHEN, CDR2 SYDVKM. V lost 3 bases and J lost 6; bases outside the gene matches: 14. CDR3 residues: CASSLGAAGTGVTEQYF. The DNA for the CDR3 is TGTGCCAGCAGTTTGGGTGCCGCGGGGACAGGGGTAACCGAGCAGTACTTC. The full variable domain, rest sourced from reference TRBV28 and TRBJ2-7, is DVKVTQSSRYLVKRTGEKVFLECVQDMDHENMFWYRQDPGLGLRLIYFSYDVKMKEKGDIPEGYSVSREKKERFSLILESASTNQTSMYLCASSLGAAGTGVTEQYFGPGTRLTVT.

Ten or more counts support this clonotype. J is TRBJ2-4 and V is TRBV3-1, with D unclear. Germline V gives CDR1 LGHDT, CDR2 YNNKEL (reference sequence). The V gene lost 1 base and the J gene lost 0 bases, with 7 bases spanning the gap. The length of the CDR3 is 15 residues. The CDR3 is CASSQGELAKNIQYF. Written as DNA, the CDR3 is TGTGCCAGCAGCCAAGGGGAACTAGCCAAAAACATTCAGTACTTC.

In this sample, this clonotype turned up a few times. The chain combines TRBV6-1 with TRBJ2-7; the match to TRBD1 covers 9 bases. The V gene's germline CDR1 is MNHNS and CDR2 SASEGT. Trimming cost V 6 bases and J 2 bases; bases outside gene matches: 5. There are 14 residues in the CDR3. The CDR3 region has the DNA TGTGCCAGCAGACCCGGGGACAGGGCCTACGAGCAGTACTTC. This encodes CASRPGDRAYEQYF.

This chain connects TRBV6-1 to TRBJ2-7; no definite D call. Germline lookup yields CDR1 MNHNS and CDR2 SASEGT. The CDR3 totals 14 residues. The V gene lost 4 bases and the J gene lost 2 bases, with 12 bases spanning the gap. CDR3: CASSGHRLAYEQYF. CDR3 nucleotide sequence: TGTGCCAGCAGTGGCCACAGATTAGCCTACGAGCAGTACTTC.

This chain connects TRBV10-3 to TRBJ1-2; 8 positions match TRBD1. CDR1 ENHRY and CDR2 SYGVKD come from the germline V gene. The V segment lost 7 bases and the J segment 5 bases; nucleotides outside the gene matches: 6. The CDR3 runs to 13 residues. The CDR3 sequence: CAITIQGDYGYTF. For the CDR3, the DNA is TGTGCCATCACTATACAGGGGGATTATGGCTACACCTTC.

In this sample, this clonotype turned up many times. V usage is TRBV7-9 and J usage is TRBJ1-3; 7 nucleotides align to TRBD1. The CDR3 extends over 14 amino acids. Trimming removed 3 bases from V and 6 bases from J; junction bases left unmatched: 5. Germline loops: CDR1 SEHNR, CDR2 FQNEAQ (reference sequence). CDR3 nucleotides: TGTGCCAGCAGCTTCGGGACAGAATCAAACACCATATATTTT. It specifies CASSFGTESNTIYF.

In its sample, this clonotype was seen many times. The V call is TRBV7-3, the J call TRBJ2-1; 8 bases are shared with TRBD2. The V and J ends lost 5 bases and 5 bases, in that order; junction bases with no gene match: 11. Germline loops: CDR1 SGHTA, CDR2 FQGTGA. The CDR3 length is 16 residues. Here the CDR3 reads CASSPQAGVSNNEQFF. The CDR3 nucleotides are TGTGCCAGCAGCCCGCAAGCGGGAGTGTCAAACAATGAGCAGTTCTTC.

This clonotype came up many times. The chain couples TRBV7-8 to TRBJ2-1, with 7 nucleotides matching TRBD2. The V gene's germline CDR1 is SGHVS and CDR2 FQNEAQ. V lost 5 bases, J lost 2 bases, and 6 bases stayed unmatched. CDR3 length: 15 residues. The CDR3 DNA reads as TGTGCCAGCAGCCCGGGACTACGGGCCTACAATGAGCAGTTCTTC. Translated, it gives CASSPGLRAYNEQFF.